What follows is one TCR beta chain and its context. As handled by the study authors: Amplifying reference gene primers gave estimates of nucleated cell counts. Sequenced by immunoSEQ multiplex PCR; TCRdb stores in-frame clones only, minus some. V, J and clone size reflect that table, while D and trimming were determined from the DNA. Of 45,000 to 55,000 clones listed, approximately 82% are singletons. These data come from a study of blood T cell repertoires in COVID-19. Study-wide context: COVID-19 samples from acute and convalescent phases originated in the United States, Italy and Spain. PBMCs, B-cell-depleted T cells, or T cells were the source of the cDNA or gDNA that made up the material.

Cohorts were based on clinical histories the participants reported. The sequenced material came from PBMCs or T cells enriched from blood (not recorded which). The receptor was isolated from a woman between 50 and 59 years old with acute COVID-19.

The CDR3 region has the DNA TGTGCCAGCAGTTTGACAGACAATCAGCCCCAGCATTTT. Translated, it gives CASSLTDNQPQHF. The chain is built from TRBV12-3 or TRBV12-4 and TRBJ1-5; D is possibly TRBD1 (5 bases). V lost 3 bases and J 3 bases, leaving 6 bases between the germline ends. This CDR3 contains 13 residues.